The TCR beta chain described here comes from a study of early T cells in non-severe SARS-CoV-2 infection. Germline loops: CDR1 SGHRS, CDR2 YFSETQ. The CDR3 is 14 residues long. V gave up 4 bases and J gave up 3 bases; unmatched junction bases: 6. Unique molecular identifiers (one per individual cDNA molecule) were attached. TCRdb processed the 5' RACE reads anew with MiXCR; each CDR3 protein has one entry. The sample includes 30,000 to 40,000 distinct CDR3 sequences, roughly 8% of them seen just once. Sequencing was performed on whole blood, taken at baseline. The origin of this receptor is an adult who was a healthcare worker with PCR-confirmed SARS-CoV-2 infection or an uninfected control (not recorded which). The chain links TRBV5-1 to TRBJ2-7, with 8 bases that match TRBD1. CDR3 DNA: TGCGCCAGCAGCCGCGGGACAGGAATCTACGAGCAGTACTTC. Its translation is CASSRGTGIYEQYF.